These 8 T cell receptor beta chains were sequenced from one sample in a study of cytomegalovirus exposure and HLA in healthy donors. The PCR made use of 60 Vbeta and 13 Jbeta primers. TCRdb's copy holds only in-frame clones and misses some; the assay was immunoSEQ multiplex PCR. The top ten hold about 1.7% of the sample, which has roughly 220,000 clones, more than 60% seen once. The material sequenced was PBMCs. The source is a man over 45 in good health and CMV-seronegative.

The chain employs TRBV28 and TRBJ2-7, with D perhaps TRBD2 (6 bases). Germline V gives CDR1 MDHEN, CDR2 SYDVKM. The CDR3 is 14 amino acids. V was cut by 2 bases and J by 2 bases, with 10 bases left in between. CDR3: CASSLILAAYEQYF. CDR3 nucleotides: TGTGCCAGCAGTTTAATACTAGCCGCCTACGAGCAGTACTTC.

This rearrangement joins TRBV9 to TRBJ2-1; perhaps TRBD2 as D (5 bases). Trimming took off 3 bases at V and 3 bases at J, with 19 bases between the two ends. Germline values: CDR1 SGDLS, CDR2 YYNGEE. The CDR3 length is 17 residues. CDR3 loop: CASSERTEVVHYNEQFF. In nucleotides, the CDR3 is TGTGCCAGCAGCGAGCGGACGGAGGTGGTCCACTACAATGAGCAGTTCTTC.

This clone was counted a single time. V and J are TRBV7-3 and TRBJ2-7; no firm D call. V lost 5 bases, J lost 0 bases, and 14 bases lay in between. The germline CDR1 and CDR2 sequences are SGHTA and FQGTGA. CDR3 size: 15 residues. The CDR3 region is CASSPTPGFSYEQYF. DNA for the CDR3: TGTGCCAGCAGCCCTACCCCAGGCTTCTCCTACGAGCAGTACTTC.

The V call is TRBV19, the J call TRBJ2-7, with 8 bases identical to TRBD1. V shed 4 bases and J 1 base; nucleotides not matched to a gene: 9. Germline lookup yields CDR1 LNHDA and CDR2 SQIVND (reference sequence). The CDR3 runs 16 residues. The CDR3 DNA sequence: TGTGCCAGTAGTACTCAGGGGGCTAGCAGATCCTACGAGCAGTACTTC. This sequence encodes CASSTQGASRSYEQYF.

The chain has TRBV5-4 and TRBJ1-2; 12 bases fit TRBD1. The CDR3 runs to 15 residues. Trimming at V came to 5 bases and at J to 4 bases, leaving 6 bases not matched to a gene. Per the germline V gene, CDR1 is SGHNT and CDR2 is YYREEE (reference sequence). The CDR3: CASRGWDRGPYGYTF. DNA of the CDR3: TGTGCCAGCAGGGGTTGGGACAGGGGGCCCTATGGCTACACCTTC.

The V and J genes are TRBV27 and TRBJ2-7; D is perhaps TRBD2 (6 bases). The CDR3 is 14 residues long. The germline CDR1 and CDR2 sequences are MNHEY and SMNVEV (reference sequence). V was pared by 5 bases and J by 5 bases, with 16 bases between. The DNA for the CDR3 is TGTGCCAGCAGTCTCAGGCTCGGGGGAAACGAGCAGTACTTC. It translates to CASSLRLGGNEQYF.

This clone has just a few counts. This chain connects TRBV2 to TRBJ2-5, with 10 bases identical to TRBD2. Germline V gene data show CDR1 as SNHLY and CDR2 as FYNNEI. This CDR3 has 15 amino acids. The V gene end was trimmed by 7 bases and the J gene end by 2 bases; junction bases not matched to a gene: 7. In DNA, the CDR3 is TGTGCCAGCAAGAACCCACTAGCGGGACAAGAGACCCAGTACTTC. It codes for CASKNPLAGQETQYF. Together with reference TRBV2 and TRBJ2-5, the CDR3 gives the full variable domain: EPEVTQTPSHQVTQMGQEVILRCVPISNHLYFYWYRQILGQKVEFLVSFYNNEISEKSEIFDDQFSVERPDGSNFTLKIRSTKLEDSAMYFCASKNPLAGQETQYFGPGTRLLVL.

CDR3 nucleotide sequence: TGTGCCAGTAGTATTACAGGGACCCAGTACTTC. Translating gives CASSITGTQYF. This rearrangement joins TRBV19 to TRBJ2-5; a possible D gene is TRBD1 (5 bases). Trimming removed 3 bases at V and 7 bases at J, with 6 bases between. Germline lookup yields CDR1 LNHDA and CDR2 SQIVND (reference sequence). There are 11 residues in the CDR3. Using reference TRBV19 and TRBJ2-5 for the parts outside the CDR3, the full variable domain is DGGITQSPKYLFRKEGQNVTLSCEQNLNHDAMYWYRQDPGQGLRLIYYSQIVNDFQKGDIAEGYSVSREKKESFPLTVTSAQKNPTAFYLCASSITGTQYFGPGTRLLVL.